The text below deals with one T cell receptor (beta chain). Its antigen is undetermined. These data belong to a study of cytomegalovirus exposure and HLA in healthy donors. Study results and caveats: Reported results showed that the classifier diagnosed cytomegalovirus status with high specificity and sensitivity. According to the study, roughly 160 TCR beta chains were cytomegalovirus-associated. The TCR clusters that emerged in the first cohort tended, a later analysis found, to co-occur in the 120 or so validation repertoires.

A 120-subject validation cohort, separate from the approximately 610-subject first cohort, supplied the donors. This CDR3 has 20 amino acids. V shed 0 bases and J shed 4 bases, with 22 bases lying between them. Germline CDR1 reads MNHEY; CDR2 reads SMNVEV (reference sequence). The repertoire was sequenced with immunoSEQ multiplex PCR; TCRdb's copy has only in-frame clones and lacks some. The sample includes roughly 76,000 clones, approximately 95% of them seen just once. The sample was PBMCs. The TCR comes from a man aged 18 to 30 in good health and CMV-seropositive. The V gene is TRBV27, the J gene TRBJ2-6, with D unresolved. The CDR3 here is CASSLSGELMSVVGANVLTF. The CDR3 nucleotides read TGTGCCAGCAGTTTATCTGGTGAACTAATGAGTGTGGTAGGGGCCAACGTCCTGACTTTC.